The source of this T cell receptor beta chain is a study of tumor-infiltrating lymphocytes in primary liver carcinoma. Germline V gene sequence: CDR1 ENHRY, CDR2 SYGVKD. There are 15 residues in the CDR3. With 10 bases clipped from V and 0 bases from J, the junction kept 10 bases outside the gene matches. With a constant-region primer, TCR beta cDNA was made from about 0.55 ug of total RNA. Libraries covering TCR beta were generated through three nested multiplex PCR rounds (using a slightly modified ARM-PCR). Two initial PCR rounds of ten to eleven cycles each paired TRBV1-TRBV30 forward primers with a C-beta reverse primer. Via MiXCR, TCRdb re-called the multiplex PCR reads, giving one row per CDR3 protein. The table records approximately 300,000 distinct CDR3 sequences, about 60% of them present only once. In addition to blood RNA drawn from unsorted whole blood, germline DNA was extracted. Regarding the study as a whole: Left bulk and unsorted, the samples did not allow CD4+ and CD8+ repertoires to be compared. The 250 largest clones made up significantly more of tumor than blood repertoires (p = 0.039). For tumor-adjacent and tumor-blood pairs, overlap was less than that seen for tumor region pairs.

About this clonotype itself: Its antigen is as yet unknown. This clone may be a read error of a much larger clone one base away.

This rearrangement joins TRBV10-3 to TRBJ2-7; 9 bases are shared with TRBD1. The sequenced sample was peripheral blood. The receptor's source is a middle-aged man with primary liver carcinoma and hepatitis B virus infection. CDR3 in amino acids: CATRGTGSSSYEQYF. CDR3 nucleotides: TGTGCCACCAGGGGGACAGGGTCGAGCTCCTACGAGCAGTACTTC.